Sequencing of this T cell receptor (beta chain) was carried out in a study of regulatory T cells in long-lasting Graves disease. The time point here: newly diagnosed GD, antithyroid drugs for less than 3 months. The TCR library was prepared using RNA isolated from PBMCs. This clonotype was counted a few times. Per germline, CDR1 SGHKS and CDR2 YYEKEE (reference sequence). The CDR3 sequence is 13 residues long. The ends lost 4 bases at V and 6 bases at J; junction bases unmatched: 4. Relying on iRepertoire HTBI primers and Arm-PCR of CDR3 regions, the team built TCR beta libraries. TCRdb processed the multiplex PCR reads anew with MiXCR; each CDR3 protein has one entry. The sample contains a few hundred thousand distinct CDR3 sequences, 15% to 20% of which appear only once. These data were likewise used in another study, on T cells in Graves' hyperthyroidism and ophthalmopathy. Turning to that study: Every diagnosis used clinical symptoms, serum thyroxine and TRAb, thyroid ultrasound and orbital computed tomography. Primed by the HTBI set, a first-round RT-PCR was run on the TCR CDR3.

The sequence derives from a man aged 35 to 55 with Graves disease. The chain employs TRBV5-5 and TRBJ2-5, with TRBD1 matching 9 bases. Sequences were derived from peripheral blood mononuclear cells (PBMCs), sampled at new diagnosis, from a patient treated with antithyroid drugs. The CDR3 region has the DNA TGTGCCAGCAGCCCGGGGACAGGGAAGACCCAGTACTTC. This codes for CASSPGTGKTQYF.